One and the same sample provided the 14 T cell receptor beta chains below, sequenced in a study of cytomegalovirus exposure and HLA in healthy donors. The PCR ran on 60 Vbeta and 13 Jbeta primers. Clones were read by immunoSEQ multiplex PCR, and TCRdb kept only the in-frame ones, dropping some. Here the sample spans roughly 130,000 clones, about 80% being singletons. The sample consisted of PBMCs. These receptors all come from a man aged 18 to 29 in good health and CMV-seronegative.

This clone was seen a single time. The V gene is TRBV10-3, the J gene TRBJ1-2, with D perhaps matching TRBD1 (6 bases). The V end lost 4 bases, the J end lost 4 bases, and 34 bases lay between the germline ends. CDR1 is ENHRY, CDR2 SYGVKD, per germline. The CDR3 runs 21 residues. This chain's CDR3 is CAISGEGDPGRRGGGLYGYTF. The CDR3 nucleotides are TGTGCCATCAGTGGGGAGGGGGACCCGGGCCGACGCGGGGGGGGACTCTATGGCTACACCTTC.

The V and J genes are TRBV6-5 and TRBJ2-4; 7 nucleotides line up with TRBD2. The CDR3 has 14 residues. Germline values: CDR1 MNHEY, CDR2 SVGAGI. J gave up 8 bases and V 8 bases, and 12 bases lay outside the gene matches. For the CDR3, the DNA is TGTGCCAGCGCGACTAGCCCTAGGGTAGACATTCAGTACTTC. Translated, it gives CASATSPRVDIQYF.

The DNA of the CDR3 is TGTGCCAGCAGCTTAGGGGGAGCGCACCAAAACACCGGGGAGCTGTTTTTT. Translating gives CASSLGGAHQNTGELFF. The V gene is TRBV7-2, the J gene TRBJ2-2; D is possibly TRBD2 (5 bases). The V gene's germline CDR1 is SGHTA and CDR2 FQGNSA. The CDR3 consists of 17 residues. Trimming cost V 1 base and J 2 bases, with 14 bases left between them.

The chain recombines TRBV9 with TRBJ1-2; 7 bases match TRBD1. V trimming: 0 bases; J trimming: 3 bases; junction bases outside the gene matches: 5. CDR1 is SGDLS and CDR2 is YYNGEE in the germline V gene. CDR3 size: 15 residues. CDR3 nucleotides: TGTGCCAGCAGCGTAGGTGACAGGGTGCACTATGGCTACACCTTC. Translated, it gives CASSVGDRVHYGYTF.

The chain couples TRBV11-3 to TRBJ2-1; the D gene is possibly TRBD1 (6 bases). This CDR3 is 17 amino acids long. The V end was cut by 2 bases, the J end by 1 base, with 15 bases between. Germline V lookup: CDR1 SGHNT, CDR2 YENEEA. The CDR3 reads CASSLLQGLTSYNEQFF. The CDR3 DNA reads as TGTGCCAGCAGCTTACTTCAGGGGTTAACGTCCTACAATGAGCAGTTCTTC.

The genes are TRBV9 and TRBJ1-1; TRBD1 aligns across 12 bases. Germline CDR1 SGDLS, CDR2 YYNGEE. The CDR3 spans 17 residues. V was pared by 3 bases and J by 4 bases, with 10 bases of the junction left unmatched. The CDR3 reads CASSGGPGQGASTEAFF. CDR3 sequence (DNA): TGTGCCAGCAGCGGGGGACCGGGACAGGGGGCAAGCACTGAAGCTTTCTTT.

The rearrangement links TRBV25-1 to TRBJ2-3, with a possible D match to TRBD2 (5 bases). This CDR3 has 14 amino acids. CDR1 MGHDK and CDR2 SYGVNS come from the germline V gene. Trimming took off 3 bases at V and 6 bases at J, with 13 bases between the two ends. CDR3 sequence: CASSEGSGWDTQYF. Here the CDR3 DNA reads TGTGCCAGCAGTGAGGGGAGTGGCTGGGATACGCAGTATTTT.

This clone appeared a few times. V is TRBV6-1 and J is TRBJ1-5; 8 bases line up with TRBD1. Unmatched junction bases numbered 7, after V lost 11 bases and J lost 1 base. From germline, CDR1 is MNHNS and CDR2 SASEGT. The CDR3 has 14 amino acids. As DNA, the CDR3 is TGTGCCTGTAACAGGGGGGGAAGCAATCAGCCCCAGCATTTT. Amino acid sequence: CACNRGGSNQPQHF.

This clone has only a few counts. This sequence joins TRBV2 and TRBJ1-5; D is uncertain. CDR3 length: 15 residues. CDR1 SNHLY and CDR2 FYNNEI come from the germline V gene. Trimming removed 2 bases from V and 0 bases from J, with 8 bases in between. The CDR3 DNA reads TGTGCCAGCAGTGAACCCCTTAATAGCAATCAGCCCCAGCATTTT. It yields the protein CASSEPLNSNQPQHF.

V is TRBV7-3 and J is TRBJ1-1; 8 nucleotides align to TRBD1. Per germline, CDR1 SGHTA and CDR2 FQGTGA. V dropped 3 bases and J dropped 10; count of bases not matched to a gene: 7. The CDR3 spans 13 residues. The CDR3 loop is CASSFGQGGIAFF. The CDR3 region has the DNA TGTGCCAGCAGCTTCGGACAGGGAGGTATAGCTTTCTTT.

The rearrangement links TRBV7-3 to TRBJ2-2; 7 nucleotides line up with TRBD2. CDR1 and CDR2 (germline): SGHTA, FQGTGA. V trimming: 0 bases; J trimming: 1 base; junction bases outside the gene matches: 2. CDR3 length equals 16 residues. CDR3 loop: CASSLTRTRNTGELFF. In nucleotides, the CDR3 is TGTGCCAGCAGCTTAACGCGGACTAGGAACACCGGGGAGCTGTTTTTT.

The rearrangement links TRBV4-1 to TRBJ2-1; 7 nucleotides agree with TRBD2. This CDR3 spans 16 amino acids. Looked up from germline, CDR1 is MGHRA and CDR2 is YSYEKL. V lost 0 bases and J lost 3; bases outside the gene matches: 5. CDR3 protein: CASSQEVAGVYNEQFF. The CDR3 DNA sequence: TGCGCCAGCAGCCAAGAAGTCGCGGGGGTCTACAATGAGCAGTTCTTC.

The table lists this clone with a count of one. The chain couples TRBV12-5 to TRBJ2-5; 8 positions match TRBD2. Losses at the gene ends were 1 base for V and 5 bases for J; bases not matched to a gene: 6. CDR1 LGHNT and CDR2 FRNRAP come from the germline V gene. CDR3 length equals 15 residues. As DNA, the CDR3 is TGTGCTAGTGGTTTGGAACTAGCGGCGTGGGAGACCCAGTACTTC. This encodes CASGLELAAWETQYF.

V and J are TRBV5-5 and TRBJ2-1, with 8 positions matching TRBD2. CDR1 and CDR2 (germline): SGHKS, YYEKEE (reference sequence). The V segment lost 2 bases and the J segment 0 bases; nucleotides outside the gene matches: 1. CDR3 length: 15 amino acids. The CDR3 reads CASSLLADSYNEQFF. CDR3 nucleotide sequence: TGTGCCAGCAGCTTACTAGCGGACTCCTACAATGAGCAGTTCTTC. Supplemented by reference TRBV5-5 and TRBJ2-1, the full variable domain reads DAGVTQSPTHLIKTRGQQVTLRCSPISGHKSVSWYQQVLGQGPQFIFQYYEKEERGRGNFPDRFSARQFPNYSSELNVNALLLGDSALYLCASSLLADSYNEQFFGPGTRLTVL.